Listed here is a single T cell receptor (beta chain). Antigen specificity is unknown. The data stem from a study of shared clonotypes between healthy human individuals. Turning to the study itself: Per-donor plates numbered three CD4 naive, three CD4 memory, two CD8 naive and one CD8 memory. Study-level results: The donor pool, a small one, limited the genetic and exposure-history diversity represented. About 5% of naive CD4 clonotypes were shared across four donors. The study generally estimated greater richness for naive than memory subsets.

Trimming shortened V by 4 bases and J by 8 bases, and 17 bases separated the two germline ends. This CDR3 has 13 residues. Germline V gene sequence: CDR1 SQVTM, CDR2 ANQGSEA. Repertoires were generated with immunoSEQ multiplex PCR, while TCRdb's copy carries only in-frame clones and drops some. The sample gives some 2.1 million clones, roughly 94% of which show up once; around 0.13% is in the top ten. The gene calls are TRBV29-1 and TRBJ1-2; TRBD1 is a possible D gene (5 bases). The source is a man in his late teens or twenties in good health. The sample comprised naive CD4+ T cells sorted from blood. Regarding subset: CD45RA+ positively selected. The CDR3 protein is CSVGGTAYGGYTF. The CDR3 region has the DNA TGCAGCGTTGGCGGGACGGCCTACGGAGGCTACACCTTC.